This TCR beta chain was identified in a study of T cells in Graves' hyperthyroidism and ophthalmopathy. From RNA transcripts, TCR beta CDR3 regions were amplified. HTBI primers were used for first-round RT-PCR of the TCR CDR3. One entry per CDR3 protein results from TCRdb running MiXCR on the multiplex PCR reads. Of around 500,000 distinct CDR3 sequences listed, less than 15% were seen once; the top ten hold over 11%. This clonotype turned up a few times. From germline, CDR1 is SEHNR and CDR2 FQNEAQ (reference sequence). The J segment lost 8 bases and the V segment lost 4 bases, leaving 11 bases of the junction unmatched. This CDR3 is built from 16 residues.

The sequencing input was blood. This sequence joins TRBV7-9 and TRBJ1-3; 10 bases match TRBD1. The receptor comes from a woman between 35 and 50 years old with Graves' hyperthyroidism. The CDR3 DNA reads TGTGCCAGCAGCTCAATGAGACAGGGGGCTATGTACACCATATATTTT. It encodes CASSSMRQGAMYTIYF.